This TCR beta chain was profiled in a study of shared clonotypes between healthy human individuals (dated by TCRdb to 2020 to 2021). A note on the overall study: A couple of women and a few men aged 18 to 49 years were included in the cohort. For each donor, CD4 naive and CD4 memory were each given three plates, CD8 naive was given two plates, and CD8 memory was given one plate. To estimate repertoire size and how much clonotypes are shared between individuals, the study performed deep sequencing of blood TCR repertoires from five healthy adults. Different laboratories and diverse techniques were used to prepare libraries and sequence TCR repertoires, to increase sequencing depth and limit assay-specific biases. Each donor's leukapheresis produced roughly between roughly 0.85 and 9.5 billion PBMCs. The paper as a whole reports these results and caveats: Sharing across a handful of donors was observed for approximately 5% of naive CD4, about 3.2% of naive CD8, about 2.3% of memory CD4, and roughly 0.43% of memory CD8 clonotypes. Clonotypes shared by all four sorted-subset donors showed higher generation probabilities than non-shared clonotypes. Pairwise subsampling indicated that sequencing depth was expected to affect the degree of clonotype sharing among donors. Sampling was limited to blood, and TCR repertoires in tissue likely differ from TCR repertoires in blood. The genetic and exposure-history diversity represented was limited by the small number of donors. Even with the large sequencing depth, rarefaction of the sorted-subset datasets indicated that sequencing was incomplete. Naive subsets generally had larger estimated clonotype richness than memory subsets.

CD8 naive samples consisted of CD45RO-negative cells that were positively selected for CCR7, yielding a CD45RA+CCR7+ population without TemRA cells. The donors were healthy, HIV-negative adults who had no recently reported acute infections or vaccinations. All donors were Caucasian adults living in Nashville, Tennessee, USA. After blood collection by leukapheresis, PBMCs were isolated using Ficoll-Histopaque density gradient centrifugation and then cryopreserved in the vapor phase of liquid nitrogen. Analytical flow cytometry was used to check the purity and quantity of each magnetically sorted T cell population. Each sorted fraction had its genomic DNA isolated and then quantified by UV absorbance on a Nanodrop 2000c. TCR CDR3 regions were amplified from genomic DNA by multiplex PCR using the deep immunoSEQ assay. Genomic DNA extracted from each cell subset was distributed evenly over all wells of several immunoSEQ 96-well plates, and each plate served as one replicate. For sorted subsets, roughly 200 ng of genomic DNA, equivalent to 25,000 to 35,000 T cell genomes, went into each replicate PCR. Purified libraries were measured with a Qubit 3.0 fluorometer, size-checked on a Bioanalyzer 2100, and measured again with the KAPA Library Quantification kit. A separate single-read 150-cycle Illumina NextSeq 550 flow cell was used to sequence each immunoSEQ 96-well plate. In the authors' own workflow: Because the immunoSEQ output held only junctional sequences and lacked quality scores, the filtering could not match the filtering applied to full-length reads. To assign V/J genes and CDR3, sequences were annotated against IMGT germline references using PyIR, a Python wrapper for IgBLAST v1.9. Reads were removed for weak V/J assignments (E-value above 1e-6), missing CDR3, stop codons, out-of-frame junctions, or ambiguous translated residues. A V3J clonotype was defined by an identical inferred V gene, J gene, and CDR3 amino acid sequence. The percentage overlap between two repertoires was calculated by dividing the number of shared unique clonotypes by the size of the smaller repertoire. RTK rarefaction, the Chao1 estimator, and Recon v2.1 estimates of unobserved clonotypes were used to assess repertoire richness. Generation probabilities for all TCRbeta clonotypes obtained by the gDNA method from a handful of donors were computed using OLGA. Not all clones reach the TCRdb copy of this immuneACCESS table, which keeps in-frame sequences only. Checked studies attribute under half of the gap to unresolved V genes and leave the rest unexplained. The V and J calls and the clone size are those of that table, but D and trimming were determined from the DNA. Recorded for this sample are around 610,000 clones; roughly 96% of them occurred a single time. About 0.12% of the sample belongs to the ten largest clones.

V drops 5 bases and J drops 8 bases, leaving 19 bases in between. Including cysteine and phenylalanine, the CDR3 has 15 amino acids. The only DNA kept is the CDR3, 45 bases in frame from the first base. The germline V gene (reference sequence) specifies SSHAT as CDR1 and FNYEAQ as CDR2. Notes on this clone: Which antigen it targets is not known. It has no much larger one-base neighbor in the sample; base qualities were not kept.

The V and J segments used are TRBV7-7 and TRBJ2-1; no confident D gene assignment can be made. The source material was naive CD8+ T cells sorted from blood. Per the publication, the cell subset or site label means: CD45RA+CCR7+. The TCR sequence derives from a woman aged 25 to 39 in good health. This receptor has the CDR3 CASSPSPLWIHEQFF. The nucleotide sequence reads as follows: TGTGCCAGCAGCCCGTCCCCTTTATGGATCCATGAGCAGTTCTTC.